Listed here are 29 T cell receptor beta chains from one sample, sequenced in a study of vaccination effects on CD4 cells after COVID-19. After expansion with viral peptide pools in the ViraFEST assay, antigen-specific CD4+ T cells were sequenced. CD4+ T cell isolation took place after 10 days of culture. As their vaccination, participants received two doses of either BNT162b2 or mRNA-1273. The antigens of these receptors remain unknown. Generated by immunoSEQ multiplex PCR, the TCRdb table keeps only in-frame clones and is missing some. The data show over 30,000 clones, with almost 85% seen just once and roughly 1.6% held by the top ten. The specimen was CD4+ T cells from PBMCs cultured with HCoV-NL63 spike peptides, collected after COVID-19 vaccination. The source is a human donor who received a COVID-19 vaccine. Some clones in this sample may be carry-over from other donors' samples.

This rearrangement joins TRBV18 to TRBJ1-5, with D possibly matching TRBD1 (6 bases). The V end lost 3 bases, the J end lost 3 bases, and 9 bases lay between the germline ends. From germline, CDR1 is KGHSH and CDR2 LQKENI. CDR3 size: 14 residues. CDR3 protein: CASSPGHNNQPQHF. The CDR3 coding sequence is TGTGCCAGCTCACCGGGACACAACAATCAGCCCCAGCATTTT.

This rearrangement joins TRBV6-2 or TRBV6-3 to TRBJ1-1; D not resolved. Germline V gene sequence: CDR1 MNHEY, CDR2 SVGEGT. This CDR3 region has 14 residues. Trimming left V 0 bases short and J 3 bases short, with 8 bases between. CDR3 region: CASSYSGQYTEAFF. For the CDR3, the DNA is TGTGCCAGCAGTTACTCGGGTCAGTACACTGAAGCTTTCTTT.

The V gene is TRBV5-1, the J gene TRBJ2-7, with 14 bases aligning to TRBD2. Trimming at V came to 4 bases and at J to 5 bases, leaving 5 bases not matched to a gene. Germline loops: CDR1 SGHRS, CDR2 YFSETQ. The CDR3 is 15 residues long. CDR3 sequence: CASSTGTSGGDEQYV. The DNA for the CDR3 is TGCGCCAGCAGCACGGGGACTAGCGGGGGCGACGAGCAGTACGTC.

This clone showed up just a few times. The chain carries TRBV12-5 and TRBJ1-1; D gene uncertain. CDR1 LGHNT and CDR2 FRNRAP come from the germline V gene. The CDR3 totals 12 residues. V gave up 2 bases and J gave up 7 bases, with 8 bases separating them. Here the CDR3 DNA reads TGTGCTAGTGGTTTGTTCAGAGGTGAAGCTTTCTTT. Translation: CASGLFRGEAFF.

This clone was picked up a small number of times. V and J are TRBV29-1 and TRBJ1-1; 9 bases align to TRBD1. The CDR3 runs to 13 residues. The germline V gene encodes CDR1 SQVTM and CDR2 ANQGSEA. V shed 0 bases and J 11 bases; nucleotides not matched to a gene: 7. The CDR3 DNA follows: TGCAGCGTTGAAGAGGGACAGGGACGCAAGGCTTTCTTT. It encodes CSVEEGQGRKAFF.

The V call is TRBV5-6, the J call TRBJ1-4, with 7 bases aligning to TRBD1. The junction had 10 bases not matched to a gene; V was cut back by 1 base and J by 4 bases. This CDR3 is 17 amino acids long. Germline V gene sequence: CDR1 SGHDT, CDR2 YYEEEE. This chain's CDR3 is CASSLFGGQAGNEKLFF. The CDR3 DNA sequence: TGTGCCAGCAGCTTGTTCGGTGGACAGGCCGGTAATGAAAAACTGTTTTTT.

The CDR3: CASSLGQGTTYNEQFF. As DNA, the CDR3 is TGTGCCAGCAGCTTAGGACAGGGAACTACCTACAATGAGCAGTTCTTC. The J gene is TRBJ2-1, the V gene TRBV5-5; 8 bases line up with TRBD1. CDR3 length: 16 residues. J gave up 2 bases and V 2 bases, and 6 bases lay outside the gene matches. CDR1 is SGHKS, CDR2 YYEKEE, per germline (reference sequence).

This chain uses TRBV27 with TRBJ1-6, with D possibly TRBD1 on 6 matching bases. Germline assignment: CDR1 MNHEY and CDR2 SMNVEV (reference sequence). This CDR3 has 15 amino acids. V lost 4 bases, J lost 11 bases, and 18 bases lay in between. The CDR3 DNA follows: TGTGCCAGCAGTTCCTACAGGGACGAAAGGGCACCCCTCCACTTT. This codes for CASSSYRDERAPLHF.

This clone was counted a single time. V gene TRBV11-3 combines with J gene TRBJ1-6, with D hard to call. The CDR3 is 13 amino acids. Trimming left V 5 bases short and J 4 bases short, with 6 bases between. Germline V lookup: CDR1 SGHNT, CDR2 YENEEA. CDR3 loop: CASSAGYNSPLHF. In DNA, the CDR3 is TGTGCCAGCAGCGCCGGATATAATTCACCCCTCCACTTT.

This rearrangement joins TRBV19 to TRBJ1-1; TRBD1 matches 9 bases. From germline, CDR1 is LNHDA and CDR2 SQIVND (reference sequence). This CDR3 is built from 15 residues. The ends lost 8 bases at V and 5 bases at J; junction bases unmatched: 12. The CDR3 reads CASDSTTGGRTEAFF. The DNA of the CDR3 is TGTGCCAGTGACTCAACGACAGGGGGAAGGACTGAAGCTTTCTTT.

V gene TRBV16 combines with J gene TRBJ1-5; no clear D. The CDR3 spans 14 residues. Germline-derived CDR1 and CDR2 are KGHSY and FQNENV. The V end was cut by 2 bases, the J end by 4 bases, with 9 bases between. The DNA for the CDR3 is TGTGCCAGCAGCCAAGGTTCGGTGAATCAGCCCCAGCATTTT. Amino acid sequence: CASSQGSVNQPQHF.

V and J are TRBV19 and TRBJ1-1; D gene ambiguous. Trimming took 4 bases from V and 4 from J, leaving 13 bases between them. CDR3 length: 14 residues. Germline V gene sequence: CDR1 LNHDA, CDR2 SQIVND (reference sequence). The CDR3 DNA reads TGTGCCAGTAGTACCCAGACCTTGAGCACTGAAGCTTTCTTT. Protein sequence: CASSTQTLSTEAFF.

The rearrangement uses TRBV19 and TRBJ1-2; TRBD1 might be the D (5 bases). V lost 1 base to trimming and J lost 7 bases, with 13 bases between them. The length of the CDR3 is 14 residues. Per germline, CDR1 LNHDA and CDR2 SQIVND (reference sequence). CDR3 protein: CASSIAPGISGYTF. The CDR3 bases are TGTGCCAGTAGTATAGCACCAGGGATCTCTGGCTACACCTTC.

V gene TRBV7-3 combines with J gene TRBJ1-1; D may be TRBD1 (6 bases). The CDR3 totals 13 residues. Per the germline V gene, CDR1 is SGHTA and CDR2 is FQGTGA. The germline V and J ends were trimmed by 5 bases and 5 bases, with 12 bases remaining between them. The CDR3 loop reads CASSPGVGTEAFF. CDR3 in DNA: TGTGCCAGCAGCCCAGGGGTAGGAACTGAAGCTTTCTTT.

V and J are TRBV19 and TRBJ2-3, with TRBD2 matching 7 bases. With V trimmed by 7 bases and J by 2 bases, 12 bases remained unmatched. Germline V gene lookup returns CDR1 LNHDA and CDR2 SQIVND (reference sequence). The CDR3 is 16 amino acids. CDR3 DNA sequence: TGTGCCAGTAAAGCTTTGGGGGGGGGATACACAGATACGCAGTATTTT. Translated, it gives CASKALGGGYTDTQYF.

The genes are TRBV6-5 and TRBJ1-3; D call uncertain. V lost 6 bases and J 3 bases, leaving 15 bases between the germline ends. Germline CDR1 and CDR2: MNHEY and SVGAGI. This CDR3 contains 15 residues. CDR3 bases: TGTGCCAGCAGCGTACTGGAGGGCTTTGGAAACACCATATATTTT. Protein product: CASSVLEGFGNTIYF.

The table lists this clone with a count of one. The chain recombines TRBV7-2 with TRBJ2-1; 12 bases agree with TRBD2. Trimming cost V 5 bases and J 3 bases; bases outside gene matches: 11. Germline CDR1 reads SGHTA; CDR2 reads FQGNSA. The CDR3 has 18 residues. DNA of the CDR3: TGTGCCAGCAGCCCCCGCGCTAGCGGGGGGGGGTACTACAATGAGCAGTTCTTC. Protein: CASSPRASGGGYYNEQFF.

This clone counts as medium-sized. The chain is built from TRBV7-2 and TRBJ2-3; D call uncertain. In germline, CDR1 is SGHTA, CDR2 FQGNSA. V was clipped by 5 bases and J by 3 bases, with 12 bases between them. CDR3 length equals 14 residues. CDR3 residues: CASSAYLATDTQYF. The CDR3 DNA sequence: TGTGCCAGCAGCGCATATCTCGCGACAGATACGCAGTATTTT.

The genes are TRBV6-4 and TRBJ1-2, with 8 bases that match TRBD1. CDR3 length equals 14 residues. The ends lost 5 bases at V and 5 bases at J; junction bases unmatched: 7. CDR1 is MRHNA, CDR2 SNTAGT, per germline. CDR3 amino acids: CASSKEQGGYGYTF. Written as DNA, the CDR3 is TGTGCCAGCAGTAAAGAACAGGGGGGGTATGGCTACACCTTC.

This clone turned up a few times. The gene calls are TRBV2 and TRBJ1-1; D is perhaps TRBD1 (5 bases). The ends were cut back, 2 bases at V and 0 bases at J, with 13 bases in the middle. The CDR3 covers 16 residues. Germline lookup yields CDR1 SNHLY and CDR2 FYNNEI. This CDR3 is CASSEWGTGLNTEAFF. In DNA form, the CDR3 reads TGTGCCAGCAGTGAATGGGGCACAGGACTGAACACTGAAGCTTTCTTT.

The genes are TRBV7-2 and TRBJ2-1; possibly TRBD1 or TRBD2 for D (6 bases each). Trimming stripped 5 bases from V and 8 bases from J, with 22 bases between. Germline values: CDR1 SGHTA, CDR2 FQGNSA. The CDR3 totals 16 residues. The CDR3 spells CASSRPSGTGGHEQFF. DNA for the CDR3: TGTGCCAGCAGCCGCCCGTCCGGGACCGGGGGCCATGAGCAGTTCTTC.

This rearrangement joins TRBV18 to TRBJ2-7, with no clear D. This CDR3 spans 13 amino acids. The V and J ends lost 1 base and 6 bases respectively, with 10 bases between them. Germline assignment: CDR1 KGHSH and CDR2 LQKENI. CDR3 in DNA: TGTGCCAGCTCACCACTCGGGTGGCTCGAGCAGTACGTC. Protein sequence: CASSPLGWLEQYV.

V is TRBV18 and J is TRBJ2-5, with D possibly TRBD1 on 6 matching bases. The CDR3 consists of 15 residues. Trimming pared 1 base from V and 5 bases from J, leaving 14 bases between. In germline, CDR1 is KGHSH, CDR2 LQKENI. CDR3 DNA: TGTGCCAGCTCACCACTTGGCAGGGGAAGGGAGACCCAGTACTTC. Translated, it gives CASSPLGRGRETQYF.

V gene TRBV5-1 combines with J gene TRBJ1-2; D is unclear. V shed 0 bases and J shed 3 bases, with 12 bases lying between them. CDR3 length: 15 amino acids. Germline V CDR1 and CDR2: SGHRS, YFSETQ. CDR3 in amino acids: CASSLDGEDHYGYTF. The CDR3 bases are TGCGCCAGCAGCTTGGATGGAGAAGACCACTATGGCTACACCTTC.

The V gene is TRBV6-5, the J gene TRBJ2-2, with 9 bases lining up with TRBD1. From germline, CDR1 is MNHEY and CDR2 SVGAGI. J gave up 6 bases and V 1 base, and 3 bases lay outside the gene matches. CDR3 size: 15 residues. CDR3 bases: TGTGCCAGCAGTTACTTGGGACAGGGTGCCGGGGAGCTGTTTTTT. The encoded protein is CASSYLGQGAGELFF.

This chain joins TRBV25-1 and TRBJ2-6, with 7 nucleotides matching TRBD1. V shed 7 bases and J 2 bases; nucleotides not matched to a gene: 8. Germline V gene data show CDR1 as MGHDK and CDR2 as SYGVNS. This CDR3 is 16 amino acids long. In nucleotides, the CDR3 is TGTGCCAGCACCTATGCGACAGGGCCTGGGGCCAACGTCCTGACTTTC. Protein product: CASTYATGPGANVLTF.

This clone was detected once. The chain has TRBV27 and TRBJ1-1, with D hard to call. CDR1 and CDR2 from the germline V gene are MNHEY and SMNVEV (reference sequence). V lost 2 bases and J lost 0, with 10 bases in between. This CDR3 spans 15 amino acids. CDR3 sequence (DNA): TGTGCCAGCAGTTTACTGGGGTTACTGAACACTGAAGCTTTCTTT. This encodes CASSLLGLLNTEAFF.

The rearrangement joins TRBV15 to TRBJ1-1; D might be TRBD1 (6 bases). This CDR3 comprises 15 residues. Per the germline V gene, CDR1 is LNHNV and CDR2 is YYDKDF (reference sequence). Trimming took 0 bases from V and 4 from J, leaving 12 bases between them. This CDR3 reads CATSRDIQGGTEAFF. In DNA form, the CDR3 reads TGTGCCACCAGCAGAGATATACAGGGAGGCACTGAAGCTTTCTTT.

This sequence joins TRBV18 and TRBJ1-5; 9 bases fit TRBD1. The CDR3 totals 13 residues. V was pared by 5 bases and J by 7 bases, with 3 bases of the junction left unmatched. The germline gives CDR1 KGHSH, CDR2 LQKENI. The CDR3 protein is CASSETGGQPQHF. DNA for the CDR3: TGTGCCAGCTCAGAAACAGGGGGCCAGCCCCAGCATTTT.